The 15 T cell receptor beta chains below were found in one sample sequenced in a study of blood T cell repertoires in COVID-19. TCRdb keeps only in-frame clones here, not all; method: immunoSEQ multiplex PCR. This sample has under 300,000 clones; approximately 87% occur once, and the top ten carry about 5.9%. Sequenced sample: peripheral blood. The receptors originated from a man aged 55 to 70 with acute or convalescent COVID-19.

This clone is a singleton in its sample. The V and J genes are TRBV7-3 and TRBJ2-1, with 10 bases lining up with TRBD2. The CDR3 consists of 17 residues. The V gene's germline CDR1 is SGHTA and CDR2 FQGTGA. The ends lost 4 bases at V and 6 bases at J; junction bases unmatched: 12. The CDR3 coding sequence is TGTGCCAGCAGCTGGGCCCCAGCGGGAGGGCCGGGCAATGAGCAGTTCTTC. Amino acid sequence: CASSWAPAGGPGNEQFF.

The table lists this clone with a few counts. V and J are TRBV7-2 and TRBJ2-1; 11 positions agree with TRBD2. V shed 0 bases, J shed 7 bases, and the junction held 5 bases outside the gene matches. Germline V lookup: CDR1 SGHTA, CDR2 FQGNSA. The CDR3 length is 16 residues. The CDR3, as DNA: TGTGCCAGCAGCTTAGCTAGCGGGAGGGCCATTAATGAGCAGTTCTTC. Protein sequence: CASSLASGRAINEQFF.

V gene TRBV5-6 combines with J gene TRBJ2-1; 9 bases map to TRBD2. The CDR3 covers 16 residues. Losses at the gene ends were 6 bases for V and 4 bases for J; bases not matched to a gene: 11. Germline loops: CDR1 SGHDT, CDR2 YYEEEE. CDR3 in amino acids: CASIFRTSALYNEQFF. The CDR3 DNA is TGTGCCAGCATCTTCCGGACTAGCGCTCTTTACAATGAGCAGTTCTTC.

J is TRBJ2-4 and V is TRBV4-3; possibly TRBD1 for D (6 bases). The CDR3 is 14 amino acids. V lost 3 bases and J lost 8, with 14 bases in between. CDR1 LGHNA and CDR2 YSLEER come from the germline V gene. CDR3 protein: CASSQGHQGHIQYF. CDR3 in DNA: TGCGCCAGCAGCCAGGGACATCAAGGGCACATTCAGTACTTC.

V gene TRBV19 combines with J gene TRBJ1-6, with TRBD1 matching over 8 bases. After removal of 6 bases from V and 10 bases from J, the junction contained 14 bases not matched to a gene. The CDR3 contains 16 residues. The germline gives CDR1 LNHDA, CDR2 SQIVND (reference sequence). This chain's CDR3 is CASSPNGQGGKSPLHF. In DNA, the CDR3 is TGTGCCAGTAGCCCCAACGGACAGGGCGGAAAATCACCCCTCCACTTT. Supplemented by reference TRBV19 and TRBJ1-6, the full variable domain reads DGGITQSPKYLFRKEGQNVTLSCEQNLNHDAMYWYRQDPGQGLRLIYYSQIVNDFQKGDIAEGYSVSREKKESFPLTVTSAQKNPTAFYLCASSPNGQGGKSPLHFGNGTRLTVT.

The rearrangement joins TRBV13 to TRBJ1-2, with TRBD1 matching over 7 bases. CDR3 length equals 12 residues. V trimming: 3 bases; J trimming: 6 bases; junction bases outside the gene matches: 1. Germline CDR1 reads PRHDT; CDR2 reads FYEKMQ (reference sequence). CDR3: CASSFDRDGYTF. The CDR3 DNA sequence: TGTGCCAGCAGCTTCGACAGGGATGGCTACACCTTC.

V and J are TRBV6-2 or TRBV6-3 and TRBJ2-4; TRBD2 agrees at 8 bases. This CDR3 is 14 amino acids long. Losses at the gene ends were 5 bases for V and 7 bases for J; bases not matched to a gene: 7. Per the germline V gene, CDR1 is MNHEY and CDR2 is SVGEGT. CDR3 DNA sequence: TGTGCCAGCAGTCGTAGCGGGGCCGAGAACATTCAGTACTTC. This gives the protein CASSRSGAENIQYF.

This clone was seen only a few times. The CDR3 sequence is CASSADRGGTEAFF. The CDR3 DNA follows: TGCGCCAGCAGCGCGGACAGGGGGGGAACTGAAGCTTTCTTT. The chain joins TRBV5-1 to TRBJ1-1, with 10 bases lining up with TRBD1. CDR3 length equals 14 residues. Germline V gene data show CDR1 as SGHRS and CDR2 as YFSETQ. Trimming removed 4 bases from V and 5 bases from J; junction bases left unmatched: 5.

This rearrangement joins TRBV28 to TRBJ1-5, with 12 bases matching TRBD1. The CDR3 runs 15 residues. V shed 6 bases, J shed 5 bases, and the junction held 5 bases outside the gene matches. Germline assignment: CDR1 MDHEN and CDR2 SYDVKM. In DNA, the CDR3 is TGTGCCAGCAGGGACGGGACAGGGGGCCATCAGCCCCAGCATTTT. Encoded protein: CASRDGTGGHQPQHF.

The CDR3 DNA follows: TGCGCCAGCAGCCAAGATCGGGGGACTAGCGACTACAATGAGCAGTTCTTC. Amino acids: CASSQDRGTSDYNEQFF. The chain uses TRBV4-3 and TRBJ2-1, with 10 bases identical to TRBD2. Germline V gives CDR1 LGHNA, CDR2 YSLEER. This CDR3 has 17 residues. The V segment lost 0 bases and the J segment 3 bases; nucleotides outside the gene matches: 5.

This clone was counted a few times. J is TRBJ1-2 and V is TRBV29-1; TRBD1 matches at 9 bases. The CDR3 length is 11 residues. Trimming cost V 7 bases and J 8 bases; bases outside gene matches: 5. Germline V CDR1 and CDR2: SQVTM, ANQGSEA. CDR3 residues: CSGGQGGGYTF. The CDR3 nucleotides are TGCAGCGGGGGACAGGGCGGAGGCTACACCTTC.

This clone was detected once. The chain recombines TRBV6-5 with TRBJ2-1, with 11 bases matching TRBD2. Germline lookup yields CDR1 MNHEY and CDR2 SVGAGI. CDR3 size: 16 residues. V was clipped by 0 bases and J by 5 bases; unmatched bases: 3. The CDR3 sequence is CASSYSLAGGHNEQFF. CDR3 nucleotide sequence: TGTGCCAGCAGTTACTCTCTAGCGGGAGGCCACAATGAGCAGTTCTTC.

The chain links TRBV11-1 to TRBJ2-2; the D gene is possibly TRBD2 (6 bases). The V gene's germline CDR1 is SGHAT and CDR2 FQDESV (reference sequence). The CDR3 runs 14 residues. V was pared by 6 bases and J by 3 bases, with 11 bases between. CDR3 region: CASSSRLDTGELFF. The DNA for the CDR3 is TGTGCCAGCAGTTCTAGACTAGACACCGGGGAGCTGTTTTTT. Variable domain in full (rest from reference TRBV11-1 and TRBJ2-2): EAEVAQSPRYKITEKSQAVAFWCDPISGHATLYWYRQILGQGPELLVQFQDESVVDDSQLPKDRFSAERLKGVDSTLKIQPAELGDSAMYLCASSSRLDTGELFFGEGSRLTVL.

This clone was detected only once. The chain joins TRBV9 to TRBJ2-1; 9 bases fit TRBD2. Trimming cost V 0 bases and J 8 bases; bases outside gene matches: 12. This CDR3 is 17 amino acids long. In germline, CDR1 is SGDLS, CDR2 YYNGEE. The CDR3 region has the DNA TGTGCCAGCAGCGTAGGAGGCGCGGCGGGAGGGCCCTATGAGCAGTTCTTC. Translating gives CASSVGGAAGGPYEQFF.

This clone was detected only once. The gene calls are TRBV7-9 and TRBJ1-5, with a possible D match to TRBD1 (5 bases). Trimming stripped 5 bases from V and 7 bases from J, with 12 bases between. This CDR3 region has 13 residues. Germline V lookup: CDR1 SEHNR, CDR2 FQNEAQ (reference sequence). This chain's CDR3 is CASSLGLGQPQHF. The CDR3 DNA follows: TGTGCCAGCAGCCTGGGGCTTGGGCAGCCCCAGCATTTT.